This section outlines one TCR beta chain sequence together with its context. Antigen specificity is unknown. Single viable CD3+CD4+CD8-CD45RO+ cells were sorted as the memory CD4+ T cells. The data were obtained in a study of memory CD4+ T cells and cytomegalovirus serostatus. At the level of the study: This sample comes from healthy Belgian adults, 8 to 10 CMV seropositive, about 25 seronegative. Points from the study as a whole: CD4+ memory repertoires contained 67 of 164 reported CMV TCRbeta sequences.

Trimming cost V 1 base and J 1 base, with 11 bases left between them. This CDR3 is 15 amino acids long. Germline V CDR1 and CDR2: MGHRA, YSYEKL. Clones were sequenced by immunoSEQ multiplex PCR, and TCRdb holds only the in-frame ones, with some missing. Found here are 45,000 or so clones, about four fifths of them singletons; the top ten hold roughly 1.1%. The chain recombines TRBV4-1 with TRBJ2-7; a weak D match, TRBD1 (6 bases). Material for sequencing was memory CD4+ T cells from blood. The source of this sequence is an adult in good health and CMV-seronegative. CDR3 DNA: TGCGCCAGCAGCCAAGGTCCCAGGGGATCCTACGAGCAGTACTTC. It is translated as CASSQGPRGSYEQYF.